The rows below give T cell receptor beta chains drawn from one sample of a study of persistence of HIV-infected CD4 T cells. Their antigens are not known. Clones were read by immunoSEQ multiplex PCR, and TCRdb kept only the in-frame ones, dropping some. The sample records 25,000 to 35,000 clones, 80% to 90% being singletons. The sample was CD4+ T cells sorted from PBMCs after roughly 20-hour stimulation, taken from a patient who received antiretroviral therapy. The receptor set was obtained from an adult man with HIV who was CMV-seropositive. Each CDR3 is given with its conserved first and last residue. The order of the fields is V gene, D gene, clone size, J gene, CDR3 length, CDR3 DNA, CDR3 protein. D genes are given only for firm matches. Expanded clones get a size class; other rows say once, few or many, or leave the size out.

>TRBV19|TRBD1|few|TRBJ2-1|19
TGTGCCACCTCTCCGAGGCTCTTACGACAGGGGGAATCCTACAATGAGCAGTTCTTC
CATSPRLLRQGESYNEQFF
>TRBV6-5|-|-|TRBJ1-2|14
TGTGCCAGCCGCAATTACAGAGCTAACTATGGCTACACCTTC
CASRNYRANYGYTF
>TRBV7-9|TRBD1|-|TRBJ1-5|17
TGTGCCAGCAGCTACGGGACAGGGGGCTATAGCAATCAGCCCCAGCATTTT
CASSYGTGGYSNQPQHF
>TRBV6-2/TRBV6-3|-|-|TRBJ1-2|12
TGTGCCAGCAGTTACCTTGTCTATGGCTACACCTTC
CASSYLVYGYTF
>TRBV6-5|-|-|TRBJ1-6|12
TGTGCCAGCAGTTACCCTAATTCACCCCTCCACTTT
CASSYPNSPLHF
>TRBV3-1/TRBV3-2|TRBD1|-|TRBJ1-2|13
TGTGCCAGCAGCTCGACAGGGGCATGGGGCTACACCTTC
CASSSTGAWGYTF
>TRBV18|TRBD1|-|TRBJ1-2|15
TGTGCCAGCCTCCCGGGACAGCCTAAGAACTATGGCTACACCTTC
CASLPGQPKNYGYTF
>TRBV30|-|-|TRBJ1-2|11
TGCGCCTGGAGCGCGCTCCTTGGCTACACCTTC
CAWSALLGYTF
>TRBV19|-|-|TRBJ2-5|14
TGTGCCACAAAGCAGGGGACGAACCAAGAGACCCAGTACTTC
CATKQGTNQETQYF
>TRBV19|-|once|TRBJ1-6|12
TGTGCCAGTAAAGCCGGCTATTCACCCCTCCACTTT
CASKAGYSPLHF
>TRBV27|-|-|TRBJ1-1|14
TGTGCCAGCAGTTTTCAAGGCCGAGGGACTGAAGCTTTCTTT
CASSFQGRGTEAFF
>TRBV5-1|TRBD1|-|TRBJ1-1|14
TGCGCCAGCAGCCAAGGGACAGTGGCCGCCGAAGCTTTCTTT
CASSQGTVAAEAFF
>TRBV5-5|-|-|TRBJ2-3|15
TGTGCCAGCACCCTGGGGCAGCGGTCCACAGATACGCAGTATTTT
CASTLGQRSTDTQYF
>TRBV7-6|-|-|TRBJ1-4|13
TGTGCCAGCAGCGCAGGGCCTAATGAAAAACTGTTTTTT
CASSAGPNEKLFF
>TRBV19|TRBD2|-|TRBJ2-2|17
TGTGCCAGTACTTACAGGCGGACTAGCGCAAACACCGGGGAGCTGTTTTTT
CASTYRRTSANTGELFF
>TRBV4-3|TRBD1|-|TRBJ1-1|16
TGCGCCAGCAGCCAGCTCATGACAGGGTCGGACACTGAAGCTTTCTTT
CASSQLMTGSDTEAFF
>TRBV6-5|TRBD1|-|TRBJ1-3|12
TGTGCCACCGCGGGGACAGGGAACACCATATATTTT
CATAGTGNTIYF
>TRBV28|-|-|TRBJ2-7|12
TGTGCCAGCAGCCCCGATTGGTACGAGCAGTACTTC
CASSPDWYEQYF
>TRBV10-3|-|-|TRBJ1-2|15
TGTGCCACCAGTGAGTCTTTCGGCACACACTATGGCTACACCTTC
CATSESFGTHYGYTF
>TRBV4-2|-|-|TRBJ1-5|14
TGTGCCAGCAGCCAGACTCTTGTTGGCCAGCCCCAGCATTTT
CASSQTLVGQPQHF
>TRBV18|-|-|TRBJ2-3|14
TGTGCCAGCTCACCAATCCGGGGCACAGATACGCAGTATTTT
CASSPIRGTDTQYF
>TRBV18|-|-|TRBJ1-6|15
TGTGCCAGCTCAGTACAGGGAGAGTGGAATTCACCCCTCCACTTT
CASSVQGEWNSPLHF
>TRBV28|TRBD1|-|TRBJ1-3|17
TGTGCCAGCAGTTTGCTGGGACAGGGGTTAGTTGGAAACACCATATATTTT
CASSLLGQGLVGNTIYF
>TRBV19|-|-|TRBJ1-2|12
TGTGCCAGTAGTATCAGAGTTCATGGCTACACCTTC
CASSIRVHGYTF
>TRBV30|-|-|TRBJ1-4|14
TGTGCCTGGAGTCGAGGGGGGGTAAATGAAAAACTGTTTTTT
CAWSRGGVNEKLFF
>TRBV18|-|-|TRBJ1-4|12
TGTGCCAGCTCCTCGGTTAATGAAAAACTGTTTTTT
CASSSVNEKLFF
>TRBV4-1|-|-|TRBJ1-4|16
TGCGCCAGCAGCCAAGGATCGGGGCGGACTAATGAAAAACTGTTTTTT
CASSQGSGRTNEKLFF
>TRBV5-5|TRBD1|-|TRBJ2-7|14
TGTGCCAGCAGCTCCGGGACAGAATCCTACGAGCAGTACTTC
CASSSGTESYEQYF
>TRBV30|-|-|TRBJ1-4|14
TGTGCCTGGAGGCAAGGGACGGTCAATGAAAAACTGTTTTTT
CAWRQGTVNEKLFF
>TRBV6-5|TRBD1|-|TRBJ1-6|15
TGTGCCAGCAGTTACCGGGACAGTTATAATTCACCCCTCCACTTT
CASSYRDSYNSPLHF
>TRBV7-9|TRBD1|once|TRBJ2-5|17
TGTGCCAGCAGCCTCGACAGGGGGCTAGGGTATCAAGAGACCCAGTACTTC
CASSLDRGLGYQETQYF
>TRBV2|TRBD2|-|TRBJ2-2|18
TGTGCCAGCAGCCAAGGACTAGCGGGGGGACTTAACACCGGGGAGCTGTTTTTT
CASSQGLAGGLNTGELFF
>TRBV12-3/TRBV12-4|-|-|TRBJ2-7|13
TGTGCCAGCAGTTTACACAGGATCAACGAGCAGTACTTC
CASSLHRINEQYF
>TRBV29-1|-|-|TRBJ1-3|12
TGCAGCGTATTATACTCTGGAAACACCATATATTTT
CSVLYSGNTIYF
>TRBV29-1|TRBD1|-|TRBJ2-7|13
TGCAGCGTCGCGGACAGGGCTCTCTACGAGCAGTACTTC
CSVADRALYEQYF
>TRBV29-1|-|once|TRBJ1-2|14
TGCAGCGTAGTACGGAGCGGAGGTGACTATGGCTACACCTTC
CSVVRSGGDYGYTF
>TRBV30|-|-|TRBJ2-7|11
TGTGCCTGCAGAGACTACTACGAGCAGTACTTC
CACRDYYEQYF
>TRBV5-1|-|-|TRBJ2-2|14
TGCGCCAGCGGCCACCGGGGCGTGGCCGGGGAGCTGTTTTTT
CASGHRGVAGELFF
>TRBV7-2|-|-|TRBJ2-5|13
TGTGCCAGCAGCTTAGGGACAGTAGAGACCCAGTACTTC
CASSLGTVETQYF
>TRBV9|-|-|TRBJ1-1|14
TGTGCCAGCAGCGTCGCAGGGTGGGACACTGAAGCTTTCTTT
CASSVAGWDTEAFF
>TRBV10-3|-|-|TRBJ1-2|13
TGTGCCATCAGTGAGTCGGCCCGAGGAGGCTACACCTTC
CAISESARGGYTF
>TRBV5-1|TRBD1|-|TRBJ1-1|22
TGCGCCAGCAGCTTCAACCCAATGACAGGGGGTTTATCCTGGGGACAGGCTGTTGAAGCTTTCTTT
CASSFNPMTGGLSWGQAVEAFF
>TRBV18|-|few|TRBJ1-1|13
TGTGCCAGCTCTCCGCAGGGGAACACTGAAGCTTTCTTT
CASSPQGNTEAFF
>TRBV30|TRBD1|-|TRBJ1-4|16
TGTGCCTGGAGTGCAGGGGGGACAGCCTCTAATGAAAAACTGTTTTTT
CAWSAGGTASNEKLFF
>TRBV28|-|-|TRBJ1-2|14
TGTGCCAGCAGTAAAAGGGGTTATTTTTATGGCTACACCTTC
CASSKRGYFYGYTF
>TRBV5-1|TRBD2|-|TRBJ2-7|15
TGCGCCAGCAGCCCCAACGTGCAGCGGGGGGACGAGCAGTACTTC
CASSPNVQRGDEQYF
>TRBV5-5|-|once|TRBJ2-1|14
TGTGCCAGCAGCTCCCAGGCGGGGATCAATGAGCAGTTCTTC
CASSSQAGINEQFF
>TRBV24-1|TRBD2|-|TRBJ2-3|16
TGTGCCACCAGTGAATACAGCGGGGGGGCCACAGATACGCAGTATTTT
CATSEYSGGATDTQYF
>TRBV7-2|-|-|TRBJ1-4|15
TGTGCCAGCAGCTTATGGGGGAAGGGGAATGAAAAACTGTTTTTT
CASSLWGKGNEKLFF
>TRBV4-1|TRBD1|-|TRBJ2-2|15
TGCGCCAGCAGATTCGGACAGGGGGCGGTCGGGGAGCTGTTTTTT
CASRFGQGAVGELFF